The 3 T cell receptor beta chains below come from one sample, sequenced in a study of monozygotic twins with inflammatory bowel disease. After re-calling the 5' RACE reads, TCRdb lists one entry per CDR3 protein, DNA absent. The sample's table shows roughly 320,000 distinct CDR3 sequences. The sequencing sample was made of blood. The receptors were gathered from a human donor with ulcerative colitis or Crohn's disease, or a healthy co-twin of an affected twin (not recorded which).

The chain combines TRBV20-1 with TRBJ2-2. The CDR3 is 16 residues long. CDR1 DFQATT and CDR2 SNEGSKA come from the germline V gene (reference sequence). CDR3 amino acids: CSAREVYLGNTGELFF.

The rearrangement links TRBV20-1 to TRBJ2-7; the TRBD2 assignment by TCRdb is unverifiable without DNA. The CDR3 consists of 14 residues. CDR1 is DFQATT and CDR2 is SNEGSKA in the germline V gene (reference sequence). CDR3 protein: CSARPHGGSYEQYF.

CDR3 protein: CAWKGLFANTGELFF. The chain combines TRBV30 with TRBJ2-2; TCRdb lists TRBD2, though no DNA is available to test this call. Germline V gene lookup returns CDR1 GTSNPN and CDR2 SVGIG (reference sequence). The length of the CDR3 is 15 residues.